Presented here are 12 T cell receptor beta chains from one specimen sequenced in a study of neoadjuvant anti-PD-1 for oral cavity cancer. Some clones are missing from TCRdb's copy, which holds only in-frame ones; the method was immunoSEQ multiplex PCR. The sample lists some 66,000 clones, over 70% occurring once. Sample: PBMCs, taken before nivolumab (anti-PD-1) treatment. The receptors derive from a person aged 35 to 85 with oral cavity squamous cell carcinoma.

This clone was seen only once. The chain uses TRBV5-1 and TRBJ1-2; 8 bases map to TRBD1. This CDR3 region has 15 residues. With V trimmed by 4 bases and J by 3 bases, 8 bases remained unmatched. Germline loops: CDR1 SGHRS, CDR2 YFSETQ. CDR3 loop: CASSVNRGVDYGYTF. The CDR3, as DNA: TGCGCCAGCAGCGTGAACAGGGGGGTTGACTATGGCTACACCTTC.

The J gene is TRBJ2-2, the V gene TRBV30; no reliable D call. Germline CDR1 GTSNPN, CDR2 SVGIG (reference sequence). The CDR3 has 15 residues. Trimming took 5 bases from V and 0 from J, leaving 13 bases between them. Here the CDR3 reads CAWGRHPTNTGELFF. In nucleotides, the CDR3 is TGTGCCTGGGGCCGACATCCCACGAACACCGGGGAGCTGTTTTTT.

This chain connects TRBV27 to TRBJ2-3; 10 bases fit TRBD2. CDR3 size: 17 residues. V shed 6 bases and J 0 bases; nucleotides not matched to a gene: 9. CDR1 and CDR2 (germline): MNHEY, SMNVEV (reference sequence). The CDR3 region is CASRPLAGRPSTDTQYF. CDR3 sequence (DNA): TGTGCCAGCAGGCCACTAGCGGGACGACCGAGCACAGATACGCAGTATTTT.

This CDR3 reads CASSESWGETQYF. CDR3 nucleotides: TGTGCCAGCAGTGAATCATGGGGAGAGACCCAGTACTTC. This rearrangement joins TRBV6-4 to TRBJ2-5, with D hard to call. The CDR3 runs 13 residues. CDR1 and CDR2 (germline): MRHNA, SNTAGT. V was trimmed by 3 bases and J by 4 bases, leaving 9 bases between them.

V gene TRBV19 combines with J gene TRBJ1-5, with D possibly TRBD1 on 5 matching bases. This CDR3 region has 16 residues. The V end lost 7 bases, the J end lost 4 bases, and 20 bases lay between the germline ends. Germline-derived CDR1 and CDR2 are LNHDA and SQIVND (reference sequence). The CDR3 sequence: CASTDPIGEVNQPQHF. CDR3 sequence (DNA): TGTGCCAGTACTGACCCGATAGGGGAGGTGAATCAGCCCCAGCATTTT.

This clone has just one count. This sequence joins TRBV5-1 and TRBJ2-1, with TRBD2 matching 9 bases. Trimming cost V 4 bases and J 1 base; bases outside gene matches: 3. This CDR3 region has 15 residues. Germline CDR1 is SGHRS and CDR2 is YFSETQ. DNA of the CDR3: TGCGCCAGCAGCATAGCGGGAGAGTCCTACAATGAGCAGTTCTTC. Translation gives CASSIAGESYNEQFF.

This chain links TRBV5-1 with TRBJ1-2; 7 positions agree with TRBD1. CDR1 and CDR2 (germline): SGHRS, YFSETQ. There are 16 residues in the CDR3. V trimming: 4 bases; J trimming: 2 bases; junction bases outside the gene matches: 11. CDR3 DNA: TGCGCCAGCAGCGTATACGGGACAGCCATCAACTATGGCTACACCTTC. The encoded protein is CASSVYGTAINYGYTF.

This sequence joins TRBV29-1 and TRBJ1-1; TRBD1 agrees at 7 bases. CDR1 and CDR2 (germline): SQVTM, ANQGSEA. This CDR3 has 11 residues. With V trimmed by 8 bases and J by 4 bases, 4 bases remained unmatched. The DNA for the CDR3 is TGCAGCTCCTACAGGGGCACTGAAGCTTTCTTT. This codes for CSSYRGTEAFF. Variable domain in full (rest from reference TRBV29-1 and TRBJ1-1): SAVISQKPSRDICQRGTSLTIQCQVDSQVTMMFWYRQQPGQSLTLIATANQGSEATYESGFVIDKFPISRPNLTFSTLTVSNMSPEDSSIYLCSSYRGTEAFFGQGTRLTVV.

The chain uses TRBV19 and TRBJ1-1; 11 nucleotides match TRBD1. The CDR3 is made up of 15 amino acids. Germline-derived CDR1 and CDR2 are LNHDA and SQIVND (reference sequence). V shed 7 bases and J 3 bases; nucleotides not matched to a gene: 7. CDR3 coding DNA: TGTGCCAGTATCCTCGGACAGGGGGCGTACACTGAAGCTTTCTTT. It translates to CASILGQGAYTEAFF. Looking up the rest from reference TRBV19 and TRBJ1-1 gives the full variable domain: DGGITQSPKYLFRKEGQNVTLSCEQNLNHDAMYWYRQDPGQGLRLIYYSQIVNDFQKGDIAEGYSVSREKKESFPLTVTSAQKNPTAFYLCASILGQGAYTEAFFGQGTRLTVV.

The chain uses TRBV30 and TRBJ2-7, with TRBD1 matching 7 bases. V was clipped by 3 bases and J by 6 bases; unmatched bases: 17. From germline, CDR1 is GTSNPN and CDR2 SVGIG (reference sequence). This CDR3 is 16 amino acids long. The CDR3 DNA reads as TGTGCCTGGAGCCCCCGGGTCGGGACAGCAGCCGGCGAGCAGTACTTC. Amino acid sequence: CAWSPRVGTAAGEQYF.

The V gene is TRBV6-5, the J gene TRBJ1-4, with D tentatively TRBD1 (5 bases). This CDR3 spans 13 amino acids. The germline CDR1 and CDR2 sequences are MNHEY and SVGAGI. V was pared by 4 bases and J by 12 bases, with 15 bases between. This chain's CDR3 is CASSLKGPVELFF. The CDR3 region has the DNA TGTGCCAGCAGTTTGAAGGGGCCGGTGGAACTGTTTTTT.

The J gene is TRBJ2-7, the V gene TRBV7-9, with D perhaps given as TRBD1 or TRBD2 (5 bases each). Trimming stripped 2 bases from V and 7 bases from J, with 21 bases between. The CDR3 consists of 16 residues. Germline V lookup: CDR1 SEHNR, CDR2 FQNEAQ (reference sequence). CDR3 region: CASSLRFVGVPLEQYF. In DNA, the CDR3 is TGTGCCAGCAGCTTAAGGTTCGTGGGGGTCCCATTGGAGCAGTACTTC.